Listed here are 22 T cell receptor beta chains from one sample, sequenced in a study of T cell responses to AZD1222 COVID-19 vaccine. Measured with immunoSEQ multiplex PCR; TCRdb has only the in-frame clones, and not every one. The data hold 130,000 or so clones, with over 85% observed a single time. Sequenced here: peripheral blood, sampled on day 0 of AZD1222 vaccination. The receptors here all came from an adult in good health.

The chain couples TRBV5-4 to TRBJ2-2; 8 nucleotides line up with TRBD2. Germline-derived CDR1 and CDR2 are SGHNT and YYREEE (reference sequence). The V and J ends lost 3 bases and 4 bases, in that order; junction bases with no gene match: 8. The CDR3 length is 16 residues. The CDR3 loop is CASSSRGGAGTGELFF. As DNA, the CDR3 is TGTGCCAGCAGCTCCCGGGGGGGGGCTGGCACCGGGGAGCTGTTTTTT.

This clone showed up just a few times. The chain joins TRBV7-8 to TRBJ2-7; 7 bases are shared with TRBD2. Germline V gives CDR1 SGHVS, CDR2 FQNEAQ. V lost 1 base to trimming and J lost 2 bases; unmatched junction nucleotides: 17. The CDR3 is 19 residues long. The CDR3 spells CASSLGPWVERGAPYEQYF. CDR3 DNA sequence: TGTGCCAGCAGCTTAGGCCCTTGGGTGGAGCGGGGCGCCCCCTACGAGCAGTACTTC.

The chain links TRBV3-1 (or the pseudogene TRBV3-2) to TRBJ1-6, with TRBD1 matching 8 bases. Germline CDR1 LGHDT, CDR2 YNNKEL (reference sequence). The CDR3 is 17 amino acids. V dropped 6 bases and J dropped 2; count of bases not matched to a gene: 9. CDR3 nucleotide sequence: TGTGCCAGCAGACTTCAGGGGGCGGGACCCTATAATTCACCCCTCCACTTT. This sequence encodes CASRLQGAGPYNSPLHF.

The CDR3 region has the DNA TGTGCCAGCACCCCGGGACATGGCTACACCTTC. Amino acids: CASTPGHGYTF. The chain links TRBV28 to TRBJ1-2; a weak D match, TRBD1 (5 bases). The CDR3 is made up of 11 amino acids. Germline values: CDR1 MDHEN, CDR2 SYDVKM. V was shortened by 7 bases and J by 6 bases, with 9 bases between the two germline ends.

The chain is built from TRBV5-1 and TRBJ2-1; 7 bases align to TRBD2. V shed 4 bases, J shed 7 bases, and the junction held 5 bases outside the gene matches. This CDR3 has 13 residues. Germline CDR1 is SGHRS and CDR2 is YFSETQ. The CDR3 loop is CASSPGGGNEQFF. The DNA for the CDR3 is TGCGCCAGCAGCCCCGGGGGAGGGAATGAGCAGTTCTTC.

The chain employs TRBV7-8 and TRBJ1-5; no clear D. V was trimmed by 1 base and J by 0 bases, leaving 13 bases between them. CDR3 length: 17 amino acids. CDR1 SGHVS and CDR2 FQNEAQ come from the germline V gene. Written as DNA, the CDR3 is TGTGCCAGCAGCTTAGTGGCGACAACCTATAGCAATCAGCCCCAGCATTTT. It translates to CASSLVATTYSNQPQHF.

This sequence joins TRBV2 and TRBJ1-1; no clear D gene. The germline V and J ends were trimmed by 4 bases and 7 bases, with 7 bases remaining between them. The CDR3 totals 11 residues. The germline V gene has CDR1 SNHLY and CDR2 FYNNEI. CDR3 amino acids: CASSVVSEAFF. CDR3 DNA: TGTGCCAGCAGTGTGGTTAGTGAAGCTTTCTTT.

The CDR3 DNA is TGCGCCAGCAGCATCGCGGGGGGCTCAAATAGAGATACGCAGTATTTT. Translated: CASSIAGGSNRDTQYF. The chain joins TRBV5-1 to TRBJ2-3; TRBD2 matches 8 bases. This CDR3 is built from 16 residues. J lost 5 bases, V lost 4 bases, and 12 bases had no gene match. Germline CDR1 is SGHRS and CDR2 is YFSETQ.

This rearrangement joins TRBV30 to TRBJ1-1; tentative D call: TRBD1 (6 bases). The CDR3 length is 14 residues. Trimming removed 0 bases at V and 2 bases at J, with 10 bases between. Germline V gene lookup returns CDR1 GTSNPN and CDR2 SVGIG (reference sequence). CDR3 residues: CAWSVRGYNTEAFF. The CDR3 DNA reads TGTGCCTGGAGTGTAAGGGGGTATAACACTGAAGCTTTCTTT.

The V call is TRBV7-6, the J call TRBJ1-1; 7 bases match TRBD1. CDR3 length: 15 amino acids. The V segment lost 5 bases and the J segment 1 base; nucleotides outside the gene matches: 7. In germline, CDR1 is SGHVS, CDR2 FNYEAQ. The CDR3 protein is CASSLETGQNTEAFF. The CDR3 DNA reads as TGTGCCAGCAGCCTCGAGACAGGGCAGAACACTGAAGCTTTCTTT.

This chain connects TRBV6-5 to TRBJ1-2; D remains ambiguous. The V and J ends lost 10 bases and 1 base respectively, with 13 bases between them. Germline values: CDR1 MNHEY, CDR2 SVGAGI. The CDR3 loop spans 13 amino acids. The DNA for the CDR3 is TGTGCCACACAACAACGGGGTAACTATGGCTACACCTTC. It translates to CATQQRGNYGYTF.

The chain recombines TRBV6-5 with TRBJ1-3, with 7 bases matching TRBD1. The germline V gene encodes CDR1 MNHEY and CDR2 SVGAGI. This CDR3 spans 14 amino acids. The V and J ends lost 10 bases and 0 bases, in that order; junction bases with no gene match: 6. The CDR3 is CATDRDNSGNTIYF. CDR3 DNA sequence: TGTGCCACTGACAGGGACAACTCTGGAAACACCATATATTTT.

This clone was observed a single time. The CDR3 coding sequence is TGTGCCAGCAGTCGGGGACAGGGGGATTCCCAAGAGACCCAGTACTTC. It codes for CASSRGQGDSQETQYF. This rearrangement joins TRBV2 to TRBJ2-5, with TRBD1 matching over 11 bases. This CDR3 is 16 amino acids long. Germline V gene lookup returns CDR1 SNHLY and CDR2 FYNNEI. J was trimmed by 1 base and V by 5 bases; bases with no gene match: 6.

The chain carries TRBV5-6 and TRBJ2-7, with 9 bases identical to TRBD1. Per the germline V gene, CDR1 is SGHDT and CDR2 is YYEEEE. The J segment lost 5 bases and the V segment lost 3 bases, leaving 6 bases of the junction unmatched. There are 14 residues in the CDR3. The CDR3 reads CASSYGQGYHEQYF. In DNA, the CDR3 is TGTGCCAGCAGCTACGGACAGGGGTACCACGAGCAGTACTTC. Full variable domain (missing parts from reference TRBV5-6 and TRBJ2-7): DAGVTQSPTHLIKTRGQQVTLRCSPKSGHDTVSWYQQALGQGPQFIFQYYEEEERQRGNFPDRFSGHQFPNYSSELNVNALLLGDSALYLCASSYGQGYHEQYFGPGTRLTVT.

The rearrangement links TRBV4-2 to TRBJ2-5, with D hard to call. The germline V gene has CDR1 LGHNA and CDR2 YNFKEQ. This CDR3 is 9 amino acids long. Trimming cost V 6 bases and J 4 bases, with 0 bases left between them. In nucleotides, the CDR3 is TGTGCCAGCAGAGAGACCCAGTACTTC. Translated: CASRETQYF.

The V and J genes are TRBV5-4 and TRBJ2-7; D ambiguous. From germline, CDR1 is SGHNT and CDR2 YYREEE (reference sequence). Trimming pared 4 bases from V and 3 bases from J, leaving 11 bases between. This CDR3 contains 13 residues. This CDR3 reads CASSTPGVYEQYF. CDR3 bases: TGTGCCAGCAGCACCCCAGGAGTCTACGAGCAGTACTTC.

The chain joins TRBV2 to TRBJ1-4; the D gene is possibly TRBD1 (6 bases). CDR3 length equals 14 residues. V was trimmed by 4 bases and J by 4 bases, leaving 10 bases between them. Germline lookup yields CDR1 SNHLY and CDR2 FYNNEI. CDR3 sequence (DNA): TGTGCCAGCAGTGGGGACAACTATAATGAAAAACTGTTTTTT. It encodes CASSGDNYNEKLFF.

This chain joins TRBV10-3 and TRBJ1-5, with TRBD1 matching 9 bases. There are 15 residues in the CDR3. Germline-derived CDR1 and CDR2 are ENHRY and SYGVKD. V was clipped by 4 bases and J by 6 bases; unmatched bases: 7. For the CDR3, the DNA is TGTGCCATCAGTGGCCAGAGACAGGGGGTTCAGCCCCAGCATTTT. It encodes CAISGQRQGVQPQHF.

This chain connects TRBV4-1 to TRBJ2-3; TRBD2 matches at 8 bases. The ends lost 6 bases at V and 0 bases at J; junction bases unmatched: 11. The CDR3 consists of 17 residues. Germline CDR1 MGHRA, CDR2 YSYEKL. The CDR3 is CASSFSGASPSTDTQYF. Here the CDR3 DNA reads TGCGCCAGCAGTTTTAGCGGGGCGTCTCCTAGCACAGATACGCAGTATTTT.

The chain has TRBV18 and TRBJ2-7; the D call may be TRBD1 or TRBD2 (5 bases each). CDR1 KGHSH and CDR2 LQKENI come from the germline V gene. The CDR3 contains 16 residues. Trimming took 3 bases from V and 1 from J, leaving 16 bases between them. CDR3 protein: CASSPAGTVGSYEQYF. The CDR3 nucleotides are TGTGCCAGCTCACCCGCCGGGACCGTTGGATCCTACGAGCAGTACTTC. Full variable domain (outside the CDR3, taken from reference TRBV18 and TRBJ2-7): NAGVMQNPRHLVRRRGQEARLRCSPMKGHSHVYWYRQLPEEGLKFMVYLQKENIIDESGMPKERFSAEFPKEGPSILRIQQVVRGDSAAYFCASSPAGTVGSYEQYFGPGTRLTVT.

CDR3 in amino acids: CASSSTATHYNEQFF. The CDR3 coding sequence is TGTGCCAGCAGCTCGACAGCGACCCACTACAATGAGCAGTTCTTC. The V and J genes are TRBV7-3 and TRBJ2-1; D is perhaps TRBD1 (5 bases). Germline V gene lookup returns CDR1 SGHTA and CDR2 FQGTGA. Deletions cut 4 bases from V and 3 bases from J, with 13 bases between. CDR3 length: 15 amino acids.

The chain uses TRBV10-3 and TRBJ2-7; 8 bases are a match to TRBD1. V dropped 3 bases and J dropped 5; count of bases not matched to a gene: 9. The CDR3 has 15 amino acids. Germline V gives CDR1 ENHRY, CDR2 SYGVKD. The CDR3 is CAISELPQGAHEQYF. The CDR3 bases are TGTGCCATCAGTGAACTTCCGCAGGGGGCTCACGAGCAGTACTTC.